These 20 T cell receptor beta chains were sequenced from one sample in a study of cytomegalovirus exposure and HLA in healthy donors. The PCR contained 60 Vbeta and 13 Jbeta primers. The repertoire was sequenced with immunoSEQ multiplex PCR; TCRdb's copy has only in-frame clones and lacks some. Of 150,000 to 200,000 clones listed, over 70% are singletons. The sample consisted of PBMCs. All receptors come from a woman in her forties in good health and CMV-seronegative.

The CDR3 protein is CAWTTKPGQGNTEAFF. DNA of the CDR3: TGTGCCTGGACTACCAAACCGGGACAGGGGAACACTGAAGCTTTCTTT. This chain uses TRBV30 with TRBJ1-1, with 9 bases aligning to TRBD1. CDR3 length: 16 residues. From germline, CDR1 is GTSNPN and CDR2 SVGIG (reference sequence). J lost 1 base, V lost 4 bases, and 10 bases had no gene match.

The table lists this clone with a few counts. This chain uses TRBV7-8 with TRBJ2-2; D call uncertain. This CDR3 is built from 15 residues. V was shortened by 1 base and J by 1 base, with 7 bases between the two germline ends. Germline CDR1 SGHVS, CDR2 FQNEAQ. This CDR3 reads CASSLVSVNTGELFF. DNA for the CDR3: TGTGCCAGCAGCTTAGTGTCGGTGAACACCGGGGAGCTGTTTTTT.

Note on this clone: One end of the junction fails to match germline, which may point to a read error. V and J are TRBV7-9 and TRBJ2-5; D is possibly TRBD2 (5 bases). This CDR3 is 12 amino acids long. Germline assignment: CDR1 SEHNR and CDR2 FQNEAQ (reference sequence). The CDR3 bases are TGTGCCAGCAGCTTGCGCTGGGAGACCCGGTACTTC. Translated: CASSLRWETRYF.

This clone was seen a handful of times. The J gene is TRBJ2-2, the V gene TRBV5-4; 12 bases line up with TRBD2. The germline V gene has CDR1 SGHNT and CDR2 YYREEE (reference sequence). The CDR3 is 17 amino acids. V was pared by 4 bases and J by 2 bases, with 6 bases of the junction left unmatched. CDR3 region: CASSPTSGRGNTGELFF. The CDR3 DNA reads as TGTGCCAGCAGCCCGACTAGCGGGAGAGGTAACACCGGGGAGCTGTTTTTT.

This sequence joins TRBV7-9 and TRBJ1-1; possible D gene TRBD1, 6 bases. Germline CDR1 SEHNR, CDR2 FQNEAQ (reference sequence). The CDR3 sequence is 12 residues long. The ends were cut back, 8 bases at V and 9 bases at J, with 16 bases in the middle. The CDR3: CASLEQGVKAFF. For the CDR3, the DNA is TGTGCCAGCCTTGAACAGGGAGTTAAAGCTTTCTTT.

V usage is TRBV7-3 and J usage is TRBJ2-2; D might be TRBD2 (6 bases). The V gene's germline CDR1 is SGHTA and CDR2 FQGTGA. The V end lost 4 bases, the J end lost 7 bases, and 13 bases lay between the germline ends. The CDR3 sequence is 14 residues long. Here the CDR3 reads CASSSALGGGELFF. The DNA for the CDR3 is TGTGCCAGCAGCTCCGCTTTGGGGGGCGGGGAGCTGTTTTTT.

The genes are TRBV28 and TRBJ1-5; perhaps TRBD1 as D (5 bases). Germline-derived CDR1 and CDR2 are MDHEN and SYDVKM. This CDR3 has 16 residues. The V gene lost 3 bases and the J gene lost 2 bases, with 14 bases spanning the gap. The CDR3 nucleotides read TGTGCCAGCAGTTTTGGGGCTGGGGCAGGCAATCAGCCCCAGCATTTT. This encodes CASSFGAGAGNQPQHF.

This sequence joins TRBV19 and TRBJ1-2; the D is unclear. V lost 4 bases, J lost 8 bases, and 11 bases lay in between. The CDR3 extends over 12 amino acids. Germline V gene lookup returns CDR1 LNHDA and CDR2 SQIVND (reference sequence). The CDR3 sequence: CASSTGPGGYTF. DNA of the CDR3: TGTGCCAGTAGTACAGGCCCTGGGGGCTACACCTTC.

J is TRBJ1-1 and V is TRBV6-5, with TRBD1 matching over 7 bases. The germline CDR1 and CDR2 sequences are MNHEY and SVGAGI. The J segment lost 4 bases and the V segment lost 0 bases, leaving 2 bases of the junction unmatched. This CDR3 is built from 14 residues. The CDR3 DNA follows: TGTGCCAGCAGTTACTCGACAGGGCCCACTGAAGCTTTCTTT. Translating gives CASSYSTGPTEAFF.

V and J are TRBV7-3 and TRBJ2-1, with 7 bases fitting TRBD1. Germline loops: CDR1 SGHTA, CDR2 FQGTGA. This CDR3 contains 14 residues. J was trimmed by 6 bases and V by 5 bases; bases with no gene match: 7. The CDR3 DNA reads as TGTGCCAGCAGCCGGGACAGTCGTGGCAATGAGCAGTTCTTC. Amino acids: CASSRDSRGNEQFF.

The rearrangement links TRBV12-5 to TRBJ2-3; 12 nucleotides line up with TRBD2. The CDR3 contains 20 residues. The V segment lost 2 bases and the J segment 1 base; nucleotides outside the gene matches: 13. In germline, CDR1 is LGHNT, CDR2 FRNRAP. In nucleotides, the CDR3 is TGTGCTAGTGGTTTGATACTAAGTATCCTAGCGGGGGGGCGCACAGATACGCAGTATTTT. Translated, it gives CASGLILSILAGGRTDTQYF.

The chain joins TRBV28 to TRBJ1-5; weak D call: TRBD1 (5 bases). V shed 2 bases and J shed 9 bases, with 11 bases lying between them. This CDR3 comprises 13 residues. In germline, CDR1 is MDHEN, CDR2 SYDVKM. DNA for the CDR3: TGTGCCAGCAGTTTAGCCAGGCAGGGGCCCCAGCATTTT. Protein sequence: CASSLARQGPQHF.

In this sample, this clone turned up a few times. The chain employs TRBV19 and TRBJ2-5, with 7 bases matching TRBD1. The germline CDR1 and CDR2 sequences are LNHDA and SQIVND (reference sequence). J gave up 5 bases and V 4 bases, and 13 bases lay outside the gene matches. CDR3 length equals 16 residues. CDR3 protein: CASSSPRTGPGETQYF. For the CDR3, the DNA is TGTGCCAGTAGTAGCCCAAGGACAGGCCCCGGGGAGACCCAGTACTTC.

CDR3 sequence: CASSLDLAGALSRFF. The DNA of the CDR3 is TGTGCCAGCAGCTTGGACTTAGCGGGGGCCCTTAGCAGGTTCTTC. The V gene is TRBV5-4, the J gene TRBJ2-1; 9 nucleotides align to TRBD2. The V gene end was trimmed by 0 bases and the J gene end by 15 bases; junction bases not matched to a gene: 13. Germline V gene data show CDR1 as SGHNT and CDR2 as YYREEE (reference sequence). The CDR3 contains 15 residues.

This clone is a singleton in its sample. The CDR3 DNA is TGTGCCAGCAGTGCCAAACAGGGGTCGGACACTGAAGCTTTCTTT. It codes for CASSAKQGSDTEAFF. The chain carries TRBV6-5 and TRBJ1-1; 7 bases map to TRBD1. Germline V lookup: CDR1 MNHEY, CDR2 SVGAGI. The CDR3 is 15 residues long. Trimming cost V 5 bases and J 3 bases; bases outside gene matches: 9.

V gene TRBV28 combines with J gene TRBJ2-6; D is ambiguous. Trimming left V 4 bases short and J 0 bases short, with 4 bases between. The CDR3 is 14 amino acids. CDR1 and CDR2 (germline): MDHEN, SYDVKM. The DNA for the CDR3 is TGTGCCAGCAGTTACAGCTCTGGGGCCAACGTCCTGACTTTC. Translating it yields CASSYSSGANVLTF.

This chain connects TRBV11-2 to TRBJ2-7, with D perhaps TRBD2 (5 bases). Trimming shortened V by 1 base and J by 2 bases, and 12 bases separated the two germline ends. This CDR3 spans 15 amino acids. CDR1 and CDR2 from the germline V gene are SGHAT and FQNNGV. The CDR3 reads CASSLGSRGPYEQYF. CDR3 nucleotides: TGTGCCAGCAGCTTAGGGTCGAGAGGGCCCTACGAGCAGTACTTC.

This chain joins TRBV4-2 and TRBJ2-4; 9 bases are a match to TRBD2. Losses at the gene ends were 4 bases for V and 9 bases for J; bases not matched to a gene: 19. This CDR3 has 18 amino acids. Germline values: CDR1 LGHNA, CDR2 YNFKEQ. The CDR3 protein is CASSPIRGAGGEGTIQYF. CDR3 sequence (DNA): TGTGCCAGCAGCCCCATCCGGGGGGCGGGGGGGGAGGGGACCATTCAGTACTTC.

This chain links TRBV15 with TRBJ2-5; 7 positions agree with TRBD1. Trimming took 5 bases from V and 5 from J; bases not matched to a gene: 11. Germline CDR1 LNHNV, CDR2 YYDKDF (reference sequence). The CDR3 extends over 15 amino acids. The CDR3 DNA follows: TGTGCCACCAGCCCGAGACAGGGCCAGGGGGAGACCCAGTACTTC. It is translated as CATSPRQGQGETQYF. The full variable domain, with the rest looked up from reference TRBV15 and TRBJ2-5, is DAMVIQNPRYQVTQFGKPVTLSCSQTLNHNVMYWYQQKSSQAPKLLFHYYDKDFNNEADTPDNFQSRRPNTSFCFLDIRSPGLGDTAMYLCATSPRQGQGETQYFGPGTRLLVL.

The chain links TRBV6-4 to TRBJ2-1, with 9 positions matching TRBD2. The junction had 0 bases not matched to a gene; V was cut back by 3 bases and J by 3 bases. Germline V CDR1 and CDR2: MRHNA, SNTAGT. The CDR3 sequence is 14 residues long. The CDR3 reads CASSEREGYNEQFF. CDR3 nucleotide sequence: TGTGCCAGCAGTGAGCGGGAGGGCTACAATGAGCAGTTCTTC.